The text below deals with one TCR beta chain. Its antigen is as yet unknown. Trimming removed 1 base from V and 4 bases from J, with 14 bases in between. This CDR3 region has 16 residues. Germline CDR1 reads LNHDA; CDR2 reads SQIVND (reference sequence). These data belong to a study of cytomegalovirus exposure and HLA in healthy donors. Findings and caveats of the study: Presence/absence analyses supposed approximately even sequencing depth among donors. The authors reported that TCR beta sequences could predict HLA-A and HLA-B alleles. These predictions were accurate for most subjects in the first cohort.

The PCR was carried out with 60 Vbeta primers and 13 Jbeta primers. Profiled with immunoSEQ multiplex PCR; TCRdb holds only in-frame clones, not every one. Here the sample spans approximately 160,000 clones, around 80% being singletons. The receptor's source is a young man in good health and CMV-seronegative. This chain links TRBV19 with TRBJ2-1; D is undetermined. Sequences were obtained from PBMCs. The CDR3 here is CASSIAATVPYNEQFF. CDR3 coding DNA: TGTGCCAGTAGTATAGCTGCAACTGTCCCTTACAATGAGCAGTTCTTC.